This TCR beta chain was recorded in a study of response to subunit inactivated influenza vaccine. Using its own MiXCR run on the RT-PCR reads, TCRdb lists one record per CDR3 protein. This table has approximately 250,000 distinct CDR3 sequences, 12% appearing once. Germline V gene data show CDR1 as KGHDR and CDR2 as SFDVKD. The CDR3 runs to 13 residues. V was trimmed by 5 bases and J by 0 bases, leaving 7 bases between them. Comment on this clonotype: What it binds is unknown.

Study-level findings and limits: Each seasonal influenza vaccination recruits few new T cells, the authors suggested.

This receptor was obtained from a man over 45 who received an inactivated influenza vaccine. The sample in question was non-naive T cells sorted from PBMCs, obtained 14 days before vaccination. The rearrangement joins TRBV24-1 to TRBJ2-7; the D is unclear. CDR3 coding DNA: TGTGCCACCAGTGCTTGGGACTCCTACGAGCAGTACTTC. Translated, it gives CATSAWDSYEQYF.